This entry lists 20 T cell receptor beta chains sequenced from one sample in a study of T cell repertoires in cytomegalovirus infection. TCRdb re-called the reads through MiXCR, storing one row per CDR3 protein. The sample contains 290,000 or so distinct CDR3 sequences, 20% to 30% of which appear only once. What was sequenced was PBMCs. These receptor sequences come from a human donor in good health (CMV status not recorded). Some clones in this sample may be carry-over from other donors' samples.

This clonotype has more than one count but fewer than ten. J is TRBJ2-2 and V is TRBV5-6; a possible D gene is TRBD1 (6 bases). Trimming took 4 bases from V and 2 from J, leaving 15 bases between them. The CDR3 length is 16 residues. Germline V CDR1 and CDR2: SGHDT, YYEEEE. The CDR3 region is CASSTPAGVNTGELFF. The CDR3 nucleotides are TGTGCCAGCAGCACGCCGGCAGGGGTAAACACCGGGGAGCTGTTTTTT.

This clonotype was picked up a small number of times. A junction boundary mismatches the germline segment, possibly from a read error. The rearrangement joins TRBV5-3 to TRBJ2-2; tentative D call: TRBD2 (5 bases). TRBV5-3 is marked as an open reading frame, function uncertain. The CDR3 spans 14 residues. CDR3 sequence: CASSLRAYTGELFF. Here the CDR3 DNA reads TGTGCCAGCAGCTTGCGGGCATACACCGGGGAGCTGTTTTTT.

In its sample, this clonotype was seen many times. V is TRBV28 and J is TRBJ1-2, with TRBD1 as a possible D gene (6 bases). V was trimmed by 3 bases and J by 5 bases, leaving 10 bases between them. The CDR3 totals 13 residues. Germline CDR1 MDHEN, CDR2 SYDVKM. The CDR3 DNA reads TGTGCCAGCAGTTTTGCAGGGGCTTATGGCTACACCTTC. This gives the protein CASSFAGAYGYTF.

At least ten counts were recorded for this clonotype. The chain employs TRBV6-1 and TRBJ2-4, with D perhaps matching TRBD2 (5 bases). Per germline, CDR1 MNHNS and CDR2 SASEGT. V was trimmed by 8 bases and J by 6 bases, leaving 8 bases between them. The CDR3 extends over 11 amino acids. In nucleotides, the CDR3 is TGTGCCAGCGTCGGAGGAAACATTCAGTACTTC. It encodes CASVGGNIQYF.

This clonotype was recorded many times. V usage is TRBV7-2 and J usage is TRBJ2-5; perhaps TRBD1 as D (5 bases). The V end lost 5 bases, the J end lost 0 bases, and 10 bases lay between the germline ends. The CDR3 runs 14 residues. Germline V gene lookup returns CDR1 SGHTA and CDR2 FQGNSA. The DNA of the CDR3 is TGTGCCAGCAGCAAGACAGTAGACCAAGAGACCCAGTACTTC. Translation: CASSKTVDQETQYF.

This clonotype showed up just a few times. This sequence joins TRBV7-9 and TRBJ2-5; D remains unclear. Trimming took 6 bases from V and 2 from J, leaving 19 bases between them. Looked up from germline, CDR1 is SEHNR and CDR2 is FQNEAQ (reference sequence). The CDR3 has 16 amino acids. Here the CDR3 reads CASSIDPVRRQETQYF. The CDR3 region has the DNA TGTGCCAGCAGTATCGACCCGGTCAGGCGACAAGAGACCCAGTACTTC. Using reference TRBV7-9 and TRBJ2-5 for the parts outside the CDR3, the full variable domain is DTGVSQNPRHKITKRGQNVTFRCDPISEHNRLYWYRQTLGQGPEFLTYFQNEAQLEKSRLLSDRFSAERPKGSFSTLEIQRTEQGDSAMYLCASSIDPVRRQETQYFGPGTRLLVL.

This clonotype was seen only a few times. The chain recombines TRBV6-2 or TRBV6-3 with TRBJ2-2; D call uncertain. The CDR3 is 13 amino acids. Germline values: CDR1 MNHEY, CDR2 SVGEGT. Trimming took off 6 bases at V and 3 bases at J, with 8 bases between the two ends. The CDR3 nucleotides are TGTGCCAGCAGCCGCTTTGACACCGGGGAGCTGTTTTTT. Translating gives CASSRFDTGELFF.

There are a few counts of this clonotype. CDR3 in DNA: TGTGCCAGCAGTTCTGCAGGGTCGTTGGCCGGGGAGCTGTTTTTT. Translation gives CASSSAGSLAGELFF. V and J are TRBV7-2 and TRBJ2-2; a possible D gene is TRBD1 (5 bases). Trimming removed 6 bases at V and 6 bases at J, with 17 bases between. Germline CDR1 reads SGHTA; CDR2 reads FQGNSA. The CDR3 contains 15 residues. The complete variable domain, with remaining parts taken from reference TRBV7-2 and TRBJ2-2, reads GAGVSQSPSNKVTEKGKDVELRCDPISGHTALYWYRQSLGQGLEFLIYFQGNSAPDKSGLPSDRFSAERTGGSVSTLTIQRTQQEDSAVYLCASSSAGSLAGELFFGEGSRLTVL.

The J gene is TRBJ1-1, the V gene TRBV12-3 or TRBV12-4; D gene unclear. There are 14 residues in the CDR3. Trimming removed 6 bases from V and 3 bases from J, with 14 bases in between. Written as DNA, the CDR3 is TGTGCCAGCAGCCCCCCGGGGTTGGACACTGAAGCTTTCTTT. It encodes CASSPPGLDTEAFF.

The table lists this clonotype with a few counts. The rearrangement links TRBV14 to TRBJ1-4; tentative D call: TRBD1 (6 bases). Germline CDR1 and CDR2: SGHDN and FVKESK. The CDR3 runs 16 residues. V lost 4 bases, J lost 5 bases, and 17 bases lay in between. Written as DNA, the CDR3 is TGTGCCAGCAGCCCCGTACAGGGTGATGGGAATGAAAAACTGTTTTTT. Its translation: CASSPVQGDGNEKLFF.

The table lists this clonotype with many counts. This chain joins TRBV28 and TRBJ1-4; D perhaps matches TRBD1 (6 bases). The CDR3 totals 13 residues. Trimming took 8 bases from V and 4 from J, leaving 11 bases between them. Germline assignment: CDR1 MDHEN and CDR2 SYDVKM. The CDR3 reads CASEDRNNEKLFF. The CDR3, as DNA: TGTGCCAGCGAAGACAGGAATAATGAAAAACTGTTTTTT. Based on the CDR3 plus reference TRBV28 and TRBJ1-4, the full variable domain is DVKVTQSSRYLVKRTGEKVFLECVQDMDHENMFWYRQDPGLGLRLIYFSYDVKMKEKGDIPEGYSVSREKKERFSLILESASTNQTSMYLCASEDRNNEKLFFGSGTQLSVL.

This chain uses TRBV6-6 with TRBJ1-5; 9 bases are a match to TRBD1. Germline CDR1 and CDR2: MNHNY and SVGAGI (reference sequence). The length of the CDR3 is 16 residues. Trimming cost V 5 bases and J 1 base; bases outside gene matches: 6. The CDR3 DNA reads TGTGCCAGCAGTGTACCGACAGGGGGGAGCAATCAGCCCCAGCATTTT. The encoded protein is CASSVPTGGSNQPQHF.

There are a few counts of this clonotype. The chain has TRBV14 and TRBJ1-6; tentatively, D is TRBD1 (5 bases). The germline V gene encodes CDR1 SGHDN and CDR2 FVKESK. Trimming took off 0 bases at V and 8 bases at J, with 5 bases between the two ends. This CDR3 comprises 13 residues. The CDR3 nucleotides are TGTGCCAGCAGCCAAGAGGGGGATTCACCCCTCCACTTT. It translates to CASSQEGDSPLHF.

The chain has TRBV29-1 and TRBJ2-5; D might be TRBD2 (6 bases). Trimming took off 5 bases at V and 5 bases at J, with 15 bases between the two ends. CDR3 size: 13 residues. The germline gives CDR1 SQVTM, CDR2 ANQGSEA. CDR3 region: CSVTRVAGETQYF. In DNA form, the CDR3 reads TGCAGCGTTACCAGGGTGGCGGGGGAGACCCAGTACTTC.

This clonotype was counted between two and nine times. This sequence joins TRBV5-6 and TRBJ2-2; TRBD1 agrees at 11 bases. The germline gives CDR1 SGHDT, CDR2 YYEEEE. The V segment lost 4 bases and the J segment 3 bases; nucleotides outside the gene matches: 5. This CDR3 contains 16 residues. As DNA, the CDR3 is TGTGCCAGCAGCCGCTGGGACAGGGGGTACACCGGGGAGCTGTTTTTT. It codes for CASSRWDRGYTGELFF.

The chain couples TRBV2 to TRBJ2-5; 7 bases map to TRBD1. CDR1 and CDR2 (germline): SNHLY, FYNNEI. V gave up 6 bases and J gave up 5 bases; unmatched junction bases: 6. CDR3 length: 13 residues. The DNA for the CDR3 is TGTGCCAGCAGAGAGACAGGGCGGGAGACCCAGTACTTC. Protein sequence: CASRETGRETQYF.

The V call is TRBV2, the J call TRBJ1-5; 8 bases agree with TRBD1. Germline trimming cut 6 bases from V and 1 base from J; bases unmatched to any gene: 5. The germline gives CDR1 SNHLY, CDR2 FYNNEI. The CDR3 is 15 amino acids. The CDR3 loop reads CASSADRGSNQPQHF. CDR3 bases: TGTGCCAGCAGCGCAGACAGGGGAAGCAATCAGCCCCAGCATTTT.

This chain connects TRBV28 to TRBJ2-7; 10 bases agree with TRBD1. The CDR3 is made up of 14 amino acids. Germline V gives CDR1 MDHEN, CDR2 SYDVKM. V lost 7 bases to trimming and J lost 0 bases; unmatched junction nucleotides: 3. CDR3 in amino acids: CASIRTGGSYEQYF. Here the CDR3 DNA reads TGTGCCAGCATCCGGACAGGGGGCTCCTACGAGCAGTACTTC.

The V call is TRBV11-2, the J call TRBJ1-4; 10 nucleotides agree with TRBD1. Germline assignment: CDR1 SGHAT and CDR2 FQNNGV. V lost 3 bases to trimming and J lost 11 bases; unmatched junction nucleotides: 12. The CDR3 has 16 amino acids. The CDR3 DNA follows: TGTGCCAGCAGCTTGTACTCCGGGACAGGGGTCAATAAACTGTTTTTT. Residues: CASSLYSGTGVNKLFF.

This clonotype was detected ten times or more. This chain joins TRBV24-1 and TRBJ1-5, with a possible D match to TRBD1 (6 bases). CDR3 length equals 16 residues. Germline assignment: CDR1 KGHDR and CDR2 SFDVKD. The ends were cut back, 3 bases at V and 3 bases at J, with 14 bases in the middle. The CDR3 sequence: CATSDGGQEFNQPQHF. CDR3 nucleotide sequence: TGTGCCACCAGTGATGGGGGGCAAGAATTCAATCAGCCCCAGCATTTT.